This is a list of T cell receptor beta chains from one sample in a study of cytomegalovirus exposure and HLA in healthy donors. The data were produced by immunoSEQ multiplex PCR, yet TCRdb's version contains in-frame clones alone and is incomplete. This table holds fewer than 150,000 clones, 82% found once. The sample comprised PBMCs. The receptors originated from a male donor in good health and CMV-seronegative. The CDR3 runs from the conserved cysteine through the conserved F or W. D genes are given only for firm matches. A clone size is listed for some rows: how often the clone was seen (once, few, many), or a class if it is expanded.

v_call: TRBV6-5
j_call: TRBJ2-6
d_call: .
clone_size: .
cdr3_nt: TGTGCCAGCAGCGTGAGCTCTGGGGCCAACGTCCTGACTTTC
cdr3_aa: CASSVSSGANVLTF

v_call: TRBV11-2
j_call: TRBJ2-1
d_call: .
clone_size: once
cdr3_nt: TGTGCCAGCAGCTCTGGACTAATCTGGAATGAGCAGTTCTTC
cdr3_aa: CASSSGLIWNEQFF

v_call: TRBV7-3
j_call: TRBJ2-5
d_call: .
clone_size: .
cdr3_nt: TGTGCCAGCAGCCGGGAGAGAGGGGAGACCCAGTACTTC
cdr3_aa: CASSRERGETQYF

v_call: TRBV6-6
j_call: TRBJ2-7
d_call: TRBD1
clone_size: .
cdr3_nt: TGTGCCAGCAGTCGTGGACAGGCGAGCTCCTACGAGCAGTACTTC
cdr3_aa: CASSRGQASSYEQYF

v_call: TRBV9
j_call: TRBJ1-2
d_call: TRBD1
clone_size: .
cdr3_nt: TGTGCCAGCAGCGCCGTTCCCGGGACAGCTAGGGGCTACACCTTC
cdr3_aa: CASSAVPGTARGYTF

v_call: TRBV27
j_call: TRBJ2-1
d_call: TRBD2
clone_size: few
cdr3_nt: TGTGCCAGCAATACTAGACTAGCGGGTGGAGGGGGCGCCTACAATGAGCAGTTCTTC
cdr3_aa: CASNTRLAGGGGAYNEQFF

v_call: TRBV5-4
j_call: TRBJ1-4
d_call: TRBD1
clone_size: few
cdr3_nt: TGTGCCAGCAGCCTGACAGGGCGGGATGAAAAACTGTTTTTT
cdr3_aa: CASSLTGRDEKLFF

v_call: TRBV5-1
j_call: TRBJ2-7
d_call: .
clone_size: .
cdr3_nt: TGCGCCAGCAGCTTGTTCCGGAGCTCCTACGAGCAGTACTTC
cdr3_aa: CASSLFRSSYEQYF

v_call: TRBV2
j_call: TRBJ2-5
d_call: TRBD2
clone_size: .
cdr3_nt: TGTGCCAGCAGTGATTTAGCGGGAGGAGAGACCCAGTACTTC
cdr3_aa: CASSDLAGGETQYF

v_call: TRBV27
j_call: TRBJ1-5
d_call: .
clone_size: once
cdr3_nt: TGTGCCAGCAGCCCCAAAACGGAGATTCAGCCCCAGCATTTT
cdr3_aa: CASSPKTEIQPQHF

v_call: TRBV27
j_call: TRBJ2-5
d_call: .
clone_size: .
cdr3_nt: TGTGCCAGCAGTGAGGAGGGTCAAGAGACCCAGTACTTC
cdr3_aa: CASSEEGQETQYF

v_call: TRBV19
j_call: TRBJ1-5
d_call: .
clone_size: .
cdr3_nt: TGTGCCAGTAGTTTGAGGGCAGAACAGCCCCAGCATTTT
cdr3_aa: CASSLRAEQPQHF

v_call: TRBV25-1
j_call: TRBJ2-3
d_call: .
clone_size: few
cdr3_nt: TGTGCCAGCAATGGGGGGACTGAAGCAGATACGCAGTATTTT
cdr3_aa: CASNGGTEADTQYF